The rows below give T cell receptor beta chains drawn from one sample of a study of T cell responses to AZD1222 COVID-19 vaccine. The protocol was immunoSEQ multiplex PCR, while the TCRdb copy is restricted to in-frame clones and leaves out a portion. The sample comprises approximately 210,000 clones, approximately 90% of which are singletons, and about 3.5% rests with the top ten. The specimen comprised peripheral blood, sampled 28 days after the second AZD1222 dose. The source is an adult who received the AZD1222 COVID-19 vaccine. Each CDR3 is given with its conserved first and last residue. The order of the fields is clone size, CDR3 length, D gene, J gene, V gene, CDR3 protein, CDR3 DNA. A D gene is named only where the DNA matches it firmly. The size entry is marked missing in some rows and otherwise reads once, few, many or a size class.

>NA|14|NA|TRBJ1-5|TRBV12-5
CASGLREGTQPQHF
TGTGCTAGTGGTTTGCGTGAGGGTACTCAGCCCCAGCATTTT
>NA|15|NA|TRBJ1-2|TRBV28
CASSLSARSRYGYTF
TGTGCCAGCAGTTTATCGGCCAGAAGCCGCTATGGCTACACCTTC
>NA|12|NA|TRBJ1-1|TRBV12-3/TRBV12-4
CASIEGNTEAFF
TGTGCCAGCATAGAGGGGAACACTGAAGCTTTCTTT
>NA|14|NA|TRBJ2-7|TRBV6-1
CASSDGDANYEQYF
TGTGCCAGCAGTGATGGGGACGCAAACTACGAGCAGTACTTC
>NA|14|TRBD1|TRBJ1-2|TRBV5-4
CASSQDRGTKGYTF
TGTGCCAGCAGCCAGGACAGGGGGACCAAGGGCTACACCTTC
>once|16|TRBD2|TRBJ2-7|TRBV2
CASSGTSGSSPYEQYF
TGTGCCAGCAGTGGGACTAGCGGGAGCAGTCCCTACGAGCAGTACTTC
>NA|15|TRBD1|TRBJ1-5|TRBV5-1
CASSQGGSGNQPQHF
TGCGCCAGCAGCCAGGGGGGAAGTGGCAATCAGCCCCAGCATTTT
>NA|15|NA|TRBJ2-7|TRBV7-2
CASSFLTTFSYEQYF
TGTGCCAGCAGCTTCCTTACTACTTTCTCCTACGAGCAGTACTTC
>NA|14|TRBD1|TRBJ2-3|TRBV5-1
CASTGGQGVNTQYF
TGCGCCAGCACCGGGGGACAGGGAGTAAATACGCAGTATTTT
>few|14|NA|TRBJ1-5|TRBV2
CASSDQGWGQPQHF
TGTGCCAGCAGTGATCAAGGGTGGGGTCAGCCCCAGCATTTT
>NA|15|NA|TRBJ2-7|TRBV10-3
CAISDPPAGSYEQYF
TGTGCCATCAGTGACCCTCCGGCAGGAAGCTACGAGCAGTACTTC
>once|17|TRBD2|TRBJ2-7|TRBV7-8
CASSLSASGSSAYEQYF
TGTGCCAGCAGCTTATCGGCTAGCGGGAGTTCGGCTTACGAGCAGTACTTC
>once|14|TRBD1|TRBJ2-7|TRBV9
CASSGRDSAYEQYF
TGTGCCAGCAGCGGTCGGGACAGTGCCTACGAGCAGTACTTC
>NA|12|NA|TRBJ2-7|TRBV9
CASMTPACEQYF
TGTGCCAGCATGACCCCAGCCTGCGAGCAGTACTTC
>NA|14|NA|TRBJ2-2|TRBV7-2
CASSFTGGSGELFF
TGTGCCAGCAGCTTTACCGGCGGCTCCGGGGAGCTGTTTTTT
>few|13|NA|TRBJ2-3|TRBV19
CASWGQGSDTQYF
TGTGCCAGCTGGGGGCAGGGGTCAGATACGCAGTATTTT
>NA|15|TRBD1|TRBJ1-2|TRBV7-2
CASSTTTGREIGYTF
TGTGCCAGCAGCACGACGACAGGGAGGGAGATTGGCTACACCTTC